Listed here is a single T cell receptor (beta chain). Antigen unknown. This entry belongs to a study of T cell repertoires in cytomegalovirus infection. Across the whole study: Evidence of both CMV infection and a matching HLA type came from public TCR beta signatures. General study results and limits: Summed frequency of shared TCR beta families picked out CMV carriers who also had the relevant HLA.

The CDR3 has 19 amino acids. Germline-derived CDR1 and CDR2 are SGHTA and FQGNSA. The J segment lost 4 bases and the V segment lost 5 bases, leaving 16 bases of the junction unmatched. TCRdb passed the reads through MiXCR, listing each CDR3 protein once. The sample includes approximately 110,000 distinct CDR3 sequences, roughly 32% of them seen just once. The sample was CD8+ T cells from cultured PBMCs, taken from culture after CMV antigen stimulation. This chain connects TRBV7-2 to TRBJ2-3; 12 bases are shared with TRBD2. This sequence was found in a human donor in good health (CMV status not recorded). Some clones in this sample may be carry-over from other donors' samples. DNA for the CDR3: TGTGCCAGCAGCGCCCAACTAGCGGGGGGCCCGCTCCTCCCAGATACGCAGTATTTT. The encoded protein is CASSAQLAGGPLLPDTQYF.